This record concerns one T cell receptor (beta chain) sequence. Its antigen is still unknown. The entry originates in a study of T cells in Graves' hyperthyroidism and ophthalmopathy. Whole-study findings and limits: A model using 13 V-J features told ophthalmopathy apart from stable hyperthyroidism.

This CDR3 contains 13 residues. Germline loops: CDR1 SGHDT, CDR2 YYEEEE. The ends were cut back, 2 bases at V and 3 bases at J, with 7 bases in the middle. For ophthalmopathy patients, the Clinical Activity Score was at least 3 and the NOSPECS grade at least 4; duration was under 3 months. Regions amplified from RNA transcripts were the TCR beta CDR3 regions. The primer set for the first-round RT-PCR of the TCR CDR3 was HTBI. Each CDR3 protein gets one entry after TCRdb re-called the multiplex PCR reads with MiXCR. The top ten clones hold roughly 53% of a sample with around 290,000 distinct CDR3 sequences, about 15% of them seen once.

The chain recombines TRBV5-6 with TRBJ2-3; D gene unclear. The clonotype originates from an older woman with Graves' ophthalmopathy. Sequencing used blood. CDR3 residues: CASSFLATDTQYF. The CDR3 DNA sequence: TGTGCCAGCAGCTTTCTGGCTACAGATACGCAGTATTTT.